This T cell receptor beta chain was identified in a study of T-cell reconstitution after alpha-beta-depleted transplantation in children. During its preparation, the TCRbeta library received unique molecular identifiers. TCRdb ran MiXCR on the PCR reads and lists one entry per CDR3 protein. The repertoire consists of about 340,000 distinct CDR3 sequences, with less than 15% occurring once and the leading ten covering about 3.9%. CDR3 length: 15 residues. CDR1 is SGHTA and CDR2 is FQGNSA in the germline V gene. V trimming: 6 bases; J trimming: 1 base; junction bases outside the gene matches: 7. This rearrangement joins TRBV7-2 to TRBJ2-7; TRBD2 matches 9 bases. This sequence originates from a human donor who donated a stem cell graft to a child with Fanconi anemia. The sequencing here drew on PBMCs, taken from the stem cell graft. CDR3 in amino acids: CASSPSGGRSYEQYF. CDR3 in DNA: TGTGCCAGCAGTCCCAGCGGGGGGAGGTCCTACGAGCAGTACTTC.